This entry lists 29 T cell receptor beta chains sequenced from one sample in a study of shared clonotypes between healthy human individuals. CD8 cells regarded as naive lacked CD45RO, were positively chosen for CCR7, and omitted terminally differentiated effector memory CD45RA+ cells. Sequenced by immunoSEQ multiplex PCR; TCRdb stores in-frame clones only, minus some. The sample has 550,000 to 600,000 clones; 98% are singletons. Sample: naive CD8+ T cells sorted from blood. All receptors derive from a man aged 25-45 years in good health.

The rearrangement links TRBV7-2 to TRBJ2-1; D is uncertain. Germline V CDR1 and CDR2: SGHTA, FQGNSA. This CDR3 comprises 14 residues. Deletions cut 2 bases from V and 5 bases from J, with 10 bases between. The CDR3 here is CASSLRADHNEQFF. CDR3 nucleotides: TGTGCCAGCAGCTTAAGGGCTGACCACAATGAGCAGTTCTTC.

This rearrangement joins TRBV7-9 to TRBJ2-1; D might be TRBD2 (5 bases). Germline CDR1 and CDR2: SEHNR and FQNEAQ (reference sequence). Deletions cut 8 bases from V and 5 bases from J, with 10 bases between. CDR3 length: 12 residues. The CDR3 reads CASEQRNNEQFF. The CDR3 DNA is TGTGCCAGCGAGCAGCGGAACAATGAGCAGTTCTTC.

V is TRBV7-9 and J is TRBJ2-3, with D perhaps TRBD1 (5 bases). Trimming stripped 4 bases from V and 3 bases from J, with 14 bases between. Germline loops: CDR1 SEHNR, CDR2 FQNEAQ (reference sequence). CDR3 size: 15 residues. The CDR3 region is CASSSTVVRTDTQYF. As DNA, the CDR3 is TGTGCCAGCAGCTCGACAGTTGTGCGGACAGATACGCAGTATTTT.

The rearrangement joins TRBV29-1 to TRBJ1-2, with TRBD1 matching 7 bases. The CDR3 runs 12 residues. Unmatched junction bases numbered 1, after V lost 2 bases and J lost 4 bases. The germline V gene has CDR1 SQVTM and CDR2 ANQGSEA. The CDR3, as DNA: TGCAGCGTTGAACCAGGGGGCTATGGCTACACCTTC. Protein product: CSVEPGGYGYTF.

The chain joins TRBV6-5 to TRBJ1-5; 7 bases map to TRBD1. CDR3 length equals 13 residues. CDR1 and CDR2 (germline): MNHEY, SVGAGI. Losses at the gene ends were 10 bases for V and 3 bases for J; bases not matched to a gene: 6. This CDR3 is CATSTGHNQPQHF. In DNA form, the CDR3 reads TGTGCCACCTCGACAGGGCACAATCAGCCCCAGCATTTT.

The rearrangement links TRBV27 to TRBJ1-5; TRBD1 is a possible D gene (6 bases). V was shortened by 5 bases and J by 6 bases, with 14 bases between the two germline ends. CDR3 size: 14 residues. Germline V gene lookup returns CDR1 MNHEY and CDR2 SMNVEV (reference sequence). The CDR3 nucleotides are TGTGCCAGCAGTGACTCAGGGGTGCTTCAGCCCCAGCATTTT. Encoded protein: CASSDSGVLQPQHF.

The rearrangement uses TRBV19 and TRBJ2-3; D is possibly TRBD1 (5 bases). V shed 3 bases and J shed 10 bases, with 11 bases lying between them. This CDR3 has 12 amino acids. The germline CDR1 and CDR2 sequences are LNHDA and SQIVND (reference sequence). CDR3 in DNA: TGTGCCAGTAGTATGATAAGGGGTGCGCAGTATTTT. Translation gives CASSMIRGAQYF.

The chain links TRBV4-3 to TRBJ2-3; 7 bases are shared with TRBD1. In germline, CDR1 is LGHNA, CDR2 YSLEER. Losses at the gene ends were 2 bases for V and 6 bases for J; bases not matched to a gene: 2. The CDR3 totals 13 residues. The CDR3 spells CASSQQTGDTQYF. DNA of the CDR3: TGCGCCAGCAGCCAACAGACAGGGGATACGCAGTATTTT.

This rearrangement joins TRBV7-2 to TRBJ2-7; D is uncertain. This CDR3 spans 12 amino acids. Germline CDR1 reads SGHTA; CDR2 reads FQGNSA. V was trimmed by 4 bases and J by 2 bases, leaving 6 bases between them. For the CDR3, the DNA is TGTGCCAGCAGCTCCATGACCTACGAGCAGTACTTC. Translating gives CASSSMTYEQYF.

The chain joins TRBV5-1 to TRBJ1-1; 7 nucleotides align to TRBD1. Germline V gene sequence: CDR1 SGHRS, CDR2 YFSETQ. This CDR3 has 15 residues. The J segment lost 5 bases and the V segment lost 2 bases, leaving 9 bases of the junction unmatched. The CDR3 DNA reads TGCGCCAGCAGCTTAGGAAGGGGGCGAGGGACTGAAGCTTTCTTT. This gives the protein CASSLGRGRGTEAFF. Complete variable domain (other parts from reference TRBV5-1 and TRBJ1-1): KAGVTQTPRYLIKTRGQQVTLSCSPISGHRSVSWYQQTPGQGLQFLFEYFSETQRNKGNFPGRFSGRQFSNSRSEMNVSTLELGDSALYLCASSLGRGRGTEAFFGQGTRLTVV.

This chain joins TRBV5-1 and TRBJ2-5; TRBD1 is a possible D gene (6 bases). Germline assignment: CDR1 SGHRS and CDR2 YFSETQ. The CDR3 contains 15 residues. The V end lost 0 bases, the J end lost 1 base, and 10 bases lay between the germline ends. CDR3 DNA: TGCGCCAGCAGCTTGGTGGTACAGGGCCAAGAGACCCAGTACTTC. Its translation is CASSLVVQGQETQYF.

This clone showed up just a few times. The chain joins TRBV7-9 to TRBJ1-5, with TRBD1 matching 7 bases. The trim removed 5 bases at V and 6 bases at J, leaving 10 bases unmatched. The CDR3 length is 15 residues. Per the germline V gene, CDR1 is SEHNR and CDR2 is FQNEAQ (reference sequence). The DNA for the CDR3 is TGTGCCAGCAGCCGTGGACAGGACACGGGTCAGCCCCAGCATTTT. Translating gives CASSRGQDTGQPQHF.

This rearrangement joins TRBV6-1 to TRBJ2-7; D is ambiguous. The CDR3 spans 12 residues. With 6 bases removed from V and 2 bases from J, the gap between germline ends came to 8 bases. From germline, CDR1 is MNHNS and CDR2 SASEGT. Here the CDR3 DNA reads TGTGCCAGCAGAGAGGCCCCCTACGAGCAGTACTTC. Its protein is CASREAPYEQYF.

This chain connects TRBV7-9 to TRBJ1-4; no clear D. The CDR3 contains 15 residues. Germline CDR1 is SEHNR and CDR2 is FQNEAQ (reference sequence). Trimming left V 5 bases short and J 7 bases short, with 17 bases between. This CDR3 is CASSQSSTDGEKLFF. The CDR3 coding sequence is TGTGCCAGCAGCCAATCATCAACTGACGGTGAAAAACTGTTTTTT.

The chain employs TRBV14 and TRBJ1-5; D gene ambiguous. The CDR3 contains 10 residues. Deletions cut 8 bases from V and 5 bases from J, with 4 bases between. Germline assignment: CDR1 SGHDN and CDR2 FVKESK. Written as DNA, the CDR3 is TGTGCCAGCCCGCATCAGCCCCAGCATTTT. Protein sequence: CASPHQPQHF.

The chain combines TRBV29-1 with TRBJ2-1; TRBD1 matches 7 bases. The CDR3 totals 13 residues. V lost 4 bases to trimming and J lost 7 bases; unmatched junction nucleotides: 7. Germline V lookup: CDR1 SQVTM, CDR2 ANQGSEA. The DNA of the CDR3 is TGCAGCGTTGTTCCCAGGGGGTTGAATGAGCAGTTCTTC. Residues: CSVVPRGLNEQFF.

This chain connects TRBV5-1 to TRBJ2-1, with D possibly being TRBD1 (5 bases). Trimming pared 0 bases from V and 9 bases from J, leaving 13 bases between. This CDR3 region has 14 residues. The germline CDR1 and CDR2 sequences are SGHRS and YFSETQ. The CDR3 nucleotides read TGCGCCAGCAGCTTGGTACGTTCAGGGTTTGAGCAGTTCTTC. It translates to CASSLVRSGFEQFF.

J is TRBJ2-3 and V is TRBV11-2; D gene uncertain. The CDR3 has 13 residues. Trimming took 3 bases from V and 6 from J, leaving 10 bases between them. CDR1 and CDR2 (germline): SGHAT, FQNNGV. CDR3 loop: CASSFWLGDTQYF. The CDR3 DNA follows: TGTGCCAGCAGCTTCTGGTTGGGTGATACGCAGTATTTT.

The rearrangement uses TRBV7-9 and TRBJ1-4; D remains ambiguous. V dropped 4 bases and J dropped 1 base, with 10 bases sitting between them. This CDR3 spans 15 amino acids. CDR1 is SEHNR and CDR2 is FQNEAQ in the germline V gene (reference sequence). CDR3 protein: CASSSKSLTNEKLFF. The CDR3 coding sequence is TGTGCCAGCAGCTCGAAGAGCCTAACTAATGAAAAACTGTTTTTT. The variable domain in full, with the rest retrieved from reference TRBV7-9 and TRBJ1-4, is DTGVSQNPRHKITKRGQNVTFRCDPISEHNRLYWYRQTLGQGPEFLTYFQNEAQLEKSRLLSDRFSAERPKGSFSTLEIQRTEQGDSAMYLCASSSKSLTNEKLFFGSGTQLSVL.

Here the CDR3 reads CASSQFTGGTEQFF. The CDR3 nucleotides read TGCGCCAGCAGCCAGTTTACAGGGGGCACTGAGCAGTTCTTC. This rearrangement joins TRBV4-3 to TRBJ2-1, with 9 nucleotides matching TRBD1. The CDR3 covers 14 residues. Germline values: CDR1 LGHNA, CDR2 YSLEER. V was clipped by 3 bases and J by 9 bases; unmatched bases: 6.

With regard to this clone: The same CDR3 also results from other DNA sequences found in this sample. The genes are TRBV5-4 and TRBJ2-7; unclear D gene. Germline CDR1 and CDR2: SGHNT and YYREEE (reference sequence). The CDR3 is 12 amino acids. Trimming pared 1 base from V and 0 bases from J, leaving 2 bases between. CDR3 sequence: CASSLFSYEQYF. The CDR3 DNA is TGTGCCAGCAGCTTGTTCTCCTACGAGCAGTACTTC.

The V gene is TRBV7-6, the J gene TRBJ2-7; the D is unclear. From germline, CDR1 is SGHVS and CDR2 FNYEAQ. Trimming took off 0 bases at V and 3 bases at J, with 9 bases between the two ends. The length of the CDR3 is 14 residues. Written as DNA, the CDR3 is TGTGCCAGCAGCTTAGCGGACGAGAACTACGAGCAGTACTTC. It yields the protein CASSLADENYEQYF.

The chain carries TRBV5-5 and TRBJ2-7; perhaps TRBD2 as D (5 bases). The V gene's germline CDR1 is SGHKS and CDR2 YYEKEE (reference sequence). Trimming shortened V by 2 bases and J by 1 base, and 10 bases separated the two germline ends. This CDR3 is built from 14 residues. As DNA, the CDR3 is TGTGCCAGCAGCTTTCCGGCGGGTTCCTACGAGCAGTACTTC. Protein product: CASSFPAGSYEQYF.

The chain has TRBV11-2 and TRBJ2-2; tentatively, D is TRBD2 (6 bases). V lost 5 bases to trimming and J lost 6 bases, with 16 bases between them. The CDR3 spans 15 residues. CDR1 and CDR2 from the germline V gene are SGHAT and FQNNGV. CDR3 DNA sequence: TGTGCCAGCAGCGCCCTCGGGGGTCTCGCCGGGGAGCTGTTTTTT. Its protein product is CASSALGGLAGELFF.

The sample holds one count of this clone. The chain carries TRBV7-9 and TRBJ1-3; possibly TRBD1 for D (5 bases). Trimming pared 4 bases from V and 0 bases from J, leaving 16 bases between. Germline lookup yields CDR1 SEHNR and CDR2 FQNEAQ (reference sequence). The CDR3 is 17 amino acids. CDR3 in DNA: TGTGCCAGCAGCTCCCCTCTGGGAGACAGCTCTGGAAACACCATATATTTT. Residues: CASSSPLGDSSGNTIYF.

This clone was counted once. The rearrangement links TRBV7-9 to TRBJ2-7; D not resolved. Germline loops: CDR1 SEHNR, CDR2 FQNEAQ (reference sequence). V lost 4 bases and J 3 bases, leaving 7 bases between the germline ends. The length of the CDR3 is 12 residues. Here the CDR3 DNA reads TGTGCCAGCAGCTATCAAGACTACGAGCAGTACTTC. Amino acids: CASSYQDYEQYF.

This chain uses TRBV6-1 with TRBJ2-1; D is ambiguous. Trimming removed 0 bases from V and 0 bases from J, with 9 bases in between. The CDR3 length is 16 residues. The germline V gene has CDR1 MNHNS and CDR2 SASEGT. CDR3 residues: CASSEAGDSSYNEQFF. Here the CDR3 DNA reads TGTGCCAGCAGTGAAGCTGGGGATAGCTCCTACAATGAGCAGTTCTTC.

This chain links TRBV11-3 with TRBJ2-1; a possible D gene is TRBD2 (6 bases). The germline V gene encodes CDR1 SGHNT and CDR2 YENEEA. CDR3 length equals 15 residues. V dropped 1 base and J dropped 8 bases, with 15 bases sitting between them. CDR3 region: CASSLGDSGVYEQFF. In nucleotides, the CDR3 is TGTGCCAGCAGCTTAGGTGATAGCGGTGTCTATGAGCAGTTCTTC. The whole variable domain, remainder taken from reference TRBV11-3 and TRBJ2-1, is EAGVVQSPRYKIIEKKQPVAFWCNPISGHNTLYWYLQNLGQGPELLIRYENEEAVDDSQLPKDRFSAERLKGVDSTLKIQPAELGDSAVYLCASSLGDSGVYEQFFGPGTRLTVL.

This rearrangement joins TRBV7-9 to TRBJ2-1; 8 bases map to TRBD2. Germline V gene sequence: CDR1 SEHNR, CDR2 FQNEAQ (reference sequence). V shed 6 bases, J shed 5 bases, and the junction held 9 bases outside the gene matches. This CDR3 region has 15 residues. CDR3 sequence: CASSRLAKLNNEQFF. The CDR3 bases are TGTGCCAGCAGTCGACTAGCGAAACTAAACAATGAGCAGTTCTTC.